What follows are 18 T cell receptor beta chains derived from one specimen sequenced in a study of T cell responses to AZD1222 COVID-19 vaccine. This table comes from immunoSEQ multiplex PCR, and its TCRdb copy is limited to in-frame clones, with some not included. The table records 100,000 to 150,000 clones, 75% to 95% of them present only once. Sequenced here: peripheral blood, sampled on day 0 of AZD1222 vaccination. These receptors came from an adult in good health.

This clone was picked up one time. The chain has TRBV5-5 and TRBJ2-7, with 7 bases fitting TRBD1. CDR1 and CDR2 (germline): SGHKS, YYEKEE (reference sequence). The CDR3 sequence is 15 residues long. Trimming at V came to 3 bases and at J to 4 bases, leaving 10 bases not matched to a gene. CDR3 loop: CASSWTDRESYEQYF. The CDR3 DNA is TGTGCCAGCAGCTGGACCGACAGGGAATCATACGAGCAGTACTTC.

This sequence joins TRBV28 and TRBJ1-3; D not resolved. The CDR3 extends over 11 amino acids. Trimming removed 6 bases at V and 5 bases at J, with 5 bases between. Germline V CDR1 and CDR2: MDHEN, SYDVKM. The CDR3 is CASRGRNTIYF. The CDR3 nucleotides are TGTGCCAGCAGGGGTCGAAACACCATATATTTT.

The chain employs TRBV19 and TRBJ1-2, with D perhaps matching TRBD1 (6 bases). Germline V gene lookup returns CDR1 LNHDA and CDR2 SQIVND (reference sequence). Trimming cost V 8 bases and J 3 bases, with 13 bases left between them. The CDR3 sequence is 13 residues long. The CDR3 loop is CASGGGPDYGYTF. The CDR3 bases are TGTGCCAGTGGCGGGGGCCCGGACTATGGCTACACCTTC. Full variable domain (missing parts from reference TRBV19 and TRBJ1-2): DGGITQSPKYLFRKEGQNVTLSCEQNLNHDAMYWYRQDPGQGLRLIYYSQIVNDFQKGDIAEGYSVSREKKESFPLTVTSAQKNPTAFYLCASGGGPDYGYTFGSGTRLTVV.

This clone was recorded only once. The chain has TRBV4-3 and TRBJ2-7, with D unclear. CDR1 is LGHNA, CDR2 YSLEER, per germline. The CDR3 runs 14 residues. V lost 4 bases and J 2 bases, leaving 12 bases between the germline ends. The DNA for the CDR3 is TGCGCCAGCAGCCCCGAAGCACAAACCTACGAGCAGTACTTC. Its protein product is CASSPEAQTYEQYF.

The chain links TRBV28 to TRBJ2-7; TRBD2 might be the D (5 bases). With 3 bases removed from V and 4 bases from J, the gap between germline ends came to 25 bases. Per germline, CDR1 MDHEN and CDR2 SYDVKM. CDR3 length: 18 amino acids. The CDR3 protein is CASSFTRILSSRGYEQYF. The CDR3 DNA is TGTGCCAGCAGTTTTACCCGGATTCTGTCATCACGGGGATACGAGCAGTACTTC.

The chain employs TRBV18 and TRBJ1-2, with unresolved D. This CDR3 contains 15 residues. Between the trimmed V and J ends, which lost 7 bases and 5 bases, there was a span of 20 bases. Germline CDR1 is KGHSH and CDR2 is LQKENI. DNA for the CDR3: TGTGCCAGCTTATCCCTTGGGCAGGCTAGGTATGGCTACACCTTC. Translation: CASLSLGQARYGYTF.

The chain has TRBV6-5 and TRBJ1-1; D is ambiguous. This CDR3 has 12 amino acids. The V end lost 5 bases, the J end lost 7 bases, and 11 bases lay between the germline ends. The germline V gene has CDR1 MNHEY and CDR2 SVGAGI. The CDR3 spells CASSHRMGEAFF. CDR3 nucleotide sequence: TGTGCCAGCAGTCATCGGATGGGTGAAGCTTTCTTT.

V gene TRBV4-2 combines with J gene TRBJ2-5, with 9 positions matching TRBD2. Per the germline V gene, CDR1 is LGHNA and CDR2 is YNFKEQ. Trimming at V came to 7 bases and at J to 7 bases, leaving 19 bases not matched to a gene. This CDR3 comprises 17 residues. CDR3 bases: TGTGCCAGCACCCATCCTCGCGGGGGGGGTGACGAGGGGACCCAGTACTTC. It translates to CASTHPRGGGDEGTQYF.

The chain employs TRBV28 and TRBJ2-7, with D perhaps matching TRBD1 (5 bases). V lost 7 bases and J 2 bases, leaving 15 bases between the germline ends. This CDR3 is 14 amino acids long. CDR1 is MDHEN, CDR2 SYDVKM, per germline. The CDR3 nucleotides are TGTGCCAGCACCATACCACAGGTTCCCTACGAGCAGTACTTC. It codes for CASTIPQVPYEQYF.

This chain links TRBV6-4 with TRBJ2-1; 9 nucleotides match TRBD2. The CDR3 is 17 amino acids. The V gene's germline CDR1 is MRHNA and CDR2 SNTAGT. J lost 2 bases, V lost 0 bases, and 5 bases had no gene match. CDR3 in DNA: TGTGCCAGCAGTGACTCCCCTATAGCGGGGGCCTACAATGAGCAGTTCTTC. Residues: CASSDSPIAGAYNEQFF.

This sequence joins TRBV9 and TRBJ2-5, with 12 bases identical to TRBD1. Germline-derived CDR1 and CDR2 are SGDLS and YYNGEE. The CDR3 sequence is 15 residues long. J gave up 4 bases and V 3 bases, and 4 bases lay outside the gene matches. DNA for the CDR3: TGTGCCAGCAGCGCTCGGGACAGGGGGCCAGAGACCCAGTACTTC. Its protein is CASSARDRGPETQYF.

This chain connects TRBV28 to TRBJ1-3; D not resolved. The CDR3 loop spans 12 amino acids. V was cut by 3 bases and J by 3 bases, with 3 bases left in between. Germline CDR1 reads MDHEN; CDR2 reads SYDVKM. CDR3 protein: CASSFFGNTIYF. As DNA, the CDR3 is TGTGCCAGCAGTTTTTTTGGAAACACCATATATTTT.

This clone was picked up a small number of times. The chain uses TRBV4-2 and TRBJ2-3, with D possibly being TRBD1 or TRBD2 (7 bases each). The CDR3 is 15 residues long. V was cut by 0 bases and J by 4 bases, with 11 bases left in between. Germline loops: CDR1 LGHNA, CDR2 YNFKEQ. In DNA form, the CDR3 reads TGTGCCAGCAGCCAAGATCAGGGGGGGGCAGATACGCAGTATTTT. It yields the protein CASSQDQGGADTQYF.

This chain links TRBV20-1 with TRBJ2-7; the D gene is possibly TRBD2 (6 bases). Germline-derived CDR1 and CDR2 are DFQATT and SNEGSKA (reference sequence). Trimming took 7 bases from V and 5 from J, leaving 12 bases between them. The CDR3 runs 11 residues. CDR3 coding DNA: TGCAGTGGGACCCCGGGGGACGAGCAGTACTTC. Its translation: CSGTPGDEQYF.

The gene calls are TRBV4-3 and TRBJ2-2; maybe TRBD2 (5 bases). This CDR3 contains 15 residues. V dropped 5 bases and J dropped 5 bases, with 15 bases sitting between them. Germline V lookup: CDR1 LGHNA, CDR2 YSLEER. In DNA form, the CDR3 reads TGCGCCAGCAGCGACTTCGAGAGGGAGACCGGGGAGCTGTTTTTT. Amino acids: CASSDFERETGELFF.

The chain couples TRBV28 to TRBJ1-2, with TRBD1 matching 8 bases. Per germline, CDR1 MDHEN and CDR2 SYDVKM. V lost 5 bases and J lost 4; bases outside the gene matches: 6. The CDR3 has 14 residues. The CDR3 region has the DNA TGTGCCAGCAGTGCTACAGGGGGTCCCTATGGCTACACCTTC. Translation: CASSATGGPYGYTF.

The gene calls are TRBV28 and TRBJ1-3; D unresolved. The germline gives CDR1 MDHEN, CDR2 SYDVKM. Trimming shortened V by 1 base and J by 0 bases, and 7 bases separated the two germline ends. The CDR3 has 15 amino acids. The CDR3 nucleotides are TGTGCCAGCAGTTTATCCCCGTTCTCTGGAAACACCATATATTTT. Protein: CASSLSPFSGNTIYF.

This chain joins TRBV30 and TRBJ2-5; D perhaps matches TRBD2 (6 bases). The CDR3 is 15 amino acids. V lost 0 bases, J lost 2 bases, and 13 bases lay in between. In germline, CDR1 is GTSNPN, CDR2 SVGIG (reference sequence). CDR3 loop: CAWSVLGGAQETQYF. The CDR3 region has the DNA TGTGCCTGGAGTGTATTGGGCGGGGCGCAAGAGACCCAGTACTTC.